This T cell receptor beta chain was captured by sequencing in a study of T-cell memory formation after mild COVID-19. On this clonotype itself: Its antigen is as yet unknown.

Regarding the study as a whole: Prior to infection, memory already included some responding clones, suggesting cross-reactive memory joined.

MiXCR, run by TCRdb on the 5' RACE reads, gives a single entry per CDR3 protein. The table has 550,000 to 650,000 distinct CDR3 sequences, around 16% seen once. Germline V CDR1 and CDR2: LGHNA, YNFKEQ. Trimming left V 0 bases short and J 7 bases short, with 15 bases between. This CDR3 spans 15 amino acids. The sequence was obtained from an adult woman who had mild COVID-19 (a few samples of this study predate the infection). Cell type and time point are not known. V gene TRBV4-2 combines with J gene TRBJ1-1; D may be TRBD1 (6 bases). Sequenced material: PBMCs or a T cell subset sorted from them (not recorded which). The DNA for the CDR3 is TGTGCCAGCAGCCAAGATGATAACAGGGCGAATGAAGCTTTCTTT. Translating gives CASSQDDNRANEAFF.